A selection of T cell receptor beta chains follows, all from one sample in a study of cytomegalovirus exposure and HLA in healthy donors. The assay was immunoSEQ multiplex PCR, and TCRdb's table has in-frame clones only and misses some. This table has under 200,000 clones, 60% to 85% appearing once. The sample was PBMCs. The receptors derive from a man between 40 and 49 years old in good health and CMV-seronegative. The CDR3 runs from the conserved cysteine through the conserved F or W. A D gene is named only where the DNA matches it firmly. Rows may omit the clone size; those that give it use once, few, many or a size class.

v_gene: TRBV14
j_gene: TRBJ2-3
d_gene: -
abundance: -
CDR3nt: TGTGCCAGCAGCCCCCATCGCGGAAACACAGATACGCAGTATTTT
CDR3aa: CASSPHRGNTDTQYF

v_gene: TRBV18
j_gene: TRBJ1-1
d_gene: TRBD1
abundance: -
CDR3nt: TGTGCCAGCTCACCGGGACAGGGGAGGGAAGCTTTCTTT
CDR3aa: CASSPGQGREAFF

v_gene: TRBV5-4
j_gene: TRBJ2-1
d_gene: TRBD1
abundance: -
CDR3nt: TGTGCCAGCAGCTTGGCCGGGACAGGGCACAATGAGCAGTTCTTC
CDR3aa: CASSLAGTGHNEQFF

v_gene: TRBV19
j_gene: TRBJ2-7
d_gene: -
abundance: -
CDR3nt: TGTGCCAGTAGTATCCTCCGGAGCGGTACCTACGAGCAGTACTTC
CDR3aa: CASSILRSGTYEQYF

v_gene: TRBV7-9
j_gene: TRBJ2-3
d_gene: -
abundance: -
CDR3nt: TGTGCCAGCAGCTTAGGTCGGGGATTCGACCGTGGCACAGATACGCAGTATTTT
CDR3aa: CASSLGRGFDRGTDTQYF

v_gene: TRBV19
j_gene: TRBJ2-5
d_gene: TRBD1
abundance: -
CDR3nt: TGTGCCAGTAGTACGGCCCGTGGGACAGCTGTTGGAGAGACCCAGTACTTC
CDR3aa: CASSTARGTAVGETQYF

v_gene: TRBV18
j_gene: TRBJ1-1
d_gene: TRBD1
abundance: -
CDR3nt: TGTGCCAGCTCACCGGACAGGGGGTACACTGAAGCTTTCTTT
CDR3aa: CASSPDRGYTEAFF

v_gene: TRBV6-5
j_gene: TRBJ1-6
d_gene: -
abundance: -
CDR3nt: TGTGCCAGCAGTTACTCGTACCTGGCCTCACCCCTCCACTTT
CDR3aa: CASSYSYLASPLHF

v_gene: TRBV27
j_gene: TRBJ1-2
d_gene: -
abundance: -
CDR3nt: TGTGCCAGCAGTCTCCGGGTCTCTAACTATGGCTACACCTTC
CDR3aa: CASSLRVSNYGYTF

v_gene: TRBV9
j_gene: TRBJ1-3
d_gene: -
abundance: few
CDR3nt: TGTGCCAGCACCACCGTGGCCGGAAACACCATATATTTT
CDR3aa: CASTTVAGNTIYF

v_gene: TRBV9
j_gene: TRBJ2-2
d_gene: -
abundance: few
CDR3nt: TGTGCCAGCAGCGTAGGAGGTCGCGGATGGGACACCGGGGAGCTGTTTTTT
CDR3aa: CASSVGGRGWDTGELFF

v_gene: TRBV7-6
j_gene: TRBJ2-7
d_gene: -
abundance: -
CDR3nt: TGTGCCAGCAGCTTAGGGCAGGGAGGCGAGCAGTACTTC
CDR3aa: CASSLGQGGEQYF

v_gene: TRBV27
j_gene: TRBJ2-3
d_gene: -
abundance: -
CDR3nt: TGTGCCAGCAGTCTGCGACAGACCAACACGCAGTATTTT
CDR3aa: CASSLRQTNTQYF

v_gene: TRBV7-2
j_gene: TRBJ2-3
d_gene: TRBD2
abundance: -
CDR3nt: TGTGCCAGCAGCAGAAACCGGGGGGGTCGCACAGATACGCAGTATTTT
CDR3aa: CASSRNRGGRTDTQYF

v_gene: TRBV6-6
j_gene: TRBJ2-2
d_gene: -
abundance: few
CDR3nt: TGTGCCAGCAGTGCGACTCCCCTCACCGGGGAGCTGTTTTTT
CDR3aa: CASSATPLTGELFF

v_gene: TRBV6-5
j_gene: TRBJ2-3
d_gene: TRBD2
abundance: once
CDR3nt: TGTGCCAGCAGGGGACTAGCGGGAGCGGGTGATACGCAGTATTTT
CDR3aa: CASRGLAGAGDTQYF

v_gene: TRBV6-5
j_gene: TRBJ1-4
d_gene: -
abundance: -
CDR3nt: TGTGCCAGCAGTTACAGTTCCAGGAGGGGAAAAGGTCTGTTTTTT
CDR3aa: CASSYSSRRGKGLFF

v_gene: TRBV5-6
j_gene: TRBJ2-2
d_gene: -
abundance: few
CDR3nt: TGTGCCAGCAGCTTTGATCGGGTGGCCGGGGAGCTGTTTTTT
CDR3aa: CASSFDRVAGELFF

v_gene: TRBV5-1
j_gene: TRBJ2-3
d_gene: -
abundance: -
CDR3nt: TGCGCCAGCAGCCCGGGGATCTTGGCAGATACGCAGTATTTT
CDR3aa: CASSPGILADTQYF

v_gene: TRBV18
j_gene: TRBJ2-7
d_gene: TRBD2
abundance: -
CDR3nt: TGTGCCAGCTCACCACTTAGCGGGAGCCCCAACGAGCAGTACTTC
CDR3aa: CASSPLSGSPNEQYF

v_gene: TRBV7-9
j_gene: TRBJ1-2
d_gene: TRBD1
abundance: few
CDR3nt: TGTGCCAGCAGCTTATACGGGACAGACTATGGCTACACCTTC
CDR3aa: CASSLYGTDYGYTF

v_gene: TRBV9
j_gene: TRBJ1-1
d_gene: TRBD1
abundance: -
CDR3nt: TGTGCCAGCAGCGTAGGGGGACAGATGAACACTGAAGCTTTCTTT
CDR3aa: CASSVGGQMNTEAFF

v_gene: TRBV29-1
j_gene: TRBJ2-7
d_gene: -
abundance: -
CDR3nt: TGCAGCGTTCGTTGGCAATCCGAGCAGTACTTC
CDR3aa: CSVRWQSEQYF